Listed here are 17 T cell receptor beta chains from one sample, sequenced in a study of T cells in Graves' hyperthyroidism and ophthalmopathy (dated by TCRdb to between 2019 and 2020). Library preparation used multiplex PCR. Sequenced on an Illumina HiSeq 2000. The TCR beta CDR3 regions were amplified from the RNA transcripts. A first-round RT-PCR of the TCR CDR3 used the HTBI primer set with the Qiagen OneStep RT-PCR kit. TCRdb ran its own pipeline on the public reads, namely fastp trimming at Q25 and MiXCR clone calling, and kept in-frame beta chains. One record per CDR3 amino acid sequence lists the most common genes and DNA. A total of 550,000 to 800,000 distinct CDR3 sequences appear in this sample, approximately 15% of them only once. The ten largest clones take up roughly 15% of the sample. The sequenced sample consisted of blood. The source of these receptors is a man in his fifties or sixties with Graves' hyperthyroidism.

This clonotype has only a few counts. The CDR3 sequence: CASSFRTGDSYEQYF. The CDR3 coding sequence is TGTGCCAGCAGCTTCAGAACAGGGGACTCCTACGAGCAGTACTTC. This chain connects TRBV7-2 to TRBJ2-7; TRBD1 matches 7 bases. With V trimmed by 3 bases and J by 0 bases, 5 bases remained unmatched. This CDR3 region has 15 residues. Germline V gives CDR1 SGHTA, CDR2 FQGNSA.

This clonotype has only a few counts. V usage is TRBV6-1 and J usage is TRBJ1-2, with unresolved D. The CDR3 is made up of 15 amino acids. V shed 6 bases and J shed 0 bases, with 14 bases lying between them. CDR1 and CDR2 (germline): MNHNS, SASEGT. In DNA, the CDR3 is TGTGCCAGCAGGCCCAGATTGGGTTCTAACTATGGCTACACCTTC. Protein sequence: CASRPRLGSNYGYTF.

J is TRBJ1-2 and V is TRBV2; D is perhaps TRBD1 (6 bases). The CDR3 is 15 residues long. V was pared by 9 bases and J by 8 bases, with 25 bases between. Germline V gene lookup returns CDR1 SNHLY and CDR2 FYNNEI. CDR3 amino acids: CARDSQEGVVKGYTF. As DNA, the CDR3 is TGTGCCAGGGACAGCCAAGAGGGGGTGGTGAAAGGCTACACCTTC.

The V call is TRBV9, the J call TRBJ1-2; TRBD1 is a possible D gene (6 bases). V shed 4 bases and J shed 2 bases, with 30 bases lying between them. This CDR3 region has 20 residues. CDR1 and CDR2 (germline): SGDLS, YYNGEE. The CDR3: CASSPETPGQFGFANYGYTF. CDR3 in DNA: TGTGCCAGCAGCCCCGAAACCCCTGGACAGTTTGGTTTCGCAAACTATGGCTACACCTTC.

A few counts support this clonotype. This chain connects TRBV20-1 to TRBJ1-6; 7 nucleotides match TRBD1. The germline V gene encodes CDR1 DFQATT and CDR2 SNEGSKA (reference sequence). The trim removed 6 bases at V and 5 bases at J, leaving 7 bases unmatched. The CDR3 is 14 amino acids. The CDR3 nucleotides are TGCAGTGCACTGGGACAGACCGATAATTCACCCCTCCACTTT. It yields the protein CSALGQTDNSPLHF.

The chain carries TRBV20-1 and TRBJ1-1; tentative D call: TRBD1 (5 bases). Trimming pared 2 bases from V and 0 bases from J, leaving 13 bases between. The CDR3 runs 15 residues. Germline V gene data show CDR1 as DFQATT and CDR2 as SNEGSKA (reference sequence). The CDR3 region has the DNA TGCAGTGCTAGAAACGACAGATTGATGAACACTGAAGCTTTCTTT. Protein: CSARNDRLMNTEAFF.

This clonotype was seen many times. CDR3 bases: TGTGCCAGCAGCTTTAAGCGGGAGGGCTCACCCGGCTCCTACAATGAGCAGTTCTTC. This gives the protein CASSFKREGSPGSYNEQFF. V and J are TRBV7-3 and TRBJ2-1, with 10 bases identical to TRBD2. With V trimmed by 3 bases and J by 0 bases, 11 bases remained unmatched. This CDR3 is built from 19 residues. In germline, CDR1 is SGHTA, CDR2 FQGTGA.

Notes on this clonotype: A junction end diverges from the germline sequence, so it may reflect a read error. The chain uses TRBV12-3 or TRBV12-4 and TRBJ2-3, with a tentative D call TRBD2 (6 bases). The CDR3 length is 14 residues. CDR3 DNA: TGCGCCAGCAGCCAAGCGGGCAGGGAAGATACGCAGTATTTT. It codes for CASSQAGREDTQYF.

The DNA of the CDR3 is TGCGCCAGCAGCTCCCACCGGGACTACTACTACGAGCAGTACTTC. As protein: CASSSHRDYYYEQYF. The chain employs TRBV5-1 and TRBJ2-7, with 7 nucleotides matching TRBD2. The CDR3 consists of 15 residues. Germline V gives CDR1 SGHRS, CDR2 YFSETQ. The V gene end was trimmed by 3 bases and the J gene end by 3 bases; junction bases not matched to a gene: 9.

This clonotype came up many times. The chain uses TRBV7-2 and TRBJ2-1; D is unclear. Germline CDR1 reads SGHTA; CDR2 reads FQGNSA. V was shortened by 0 bases and J by 12 bases, with 12 bases between the two germline ends. There are 13 residues in the CDR3. The CDR3 reads CASSLALSPLQFF. The CDR3 DNA reads as TGTGCCAGCAGCTTAGCGCTAAGCCCGTTGCAGTTCTTC.

The V call is TRBV28, the J call TRBJ2-7, with D unclear. Germline values: CDR1 MDHEN, CDR2 SYDVKM. Trimming stripped 3 bases from V and 3 bases from J, with 12 bases between. The CDR3 is 14 residues long. The CDR3 region is CASSFSESYYEQYF. The DNA for the CDR3 is TGTGCCAGCAGTTTCTCAGAGTCCTACTACGAGCAGTACTTC.

This clonotype occurred many times. V usage is TRBV27 and J usage is TRBJ1-2, with D tentatively TRBD1 (5 bases). Trimming pared 4 bases from V and 3 bases from J, leaving 12 bases between. This CDR3 region has 14 residues. The germline V gene encodes CDR1 MNHEY and CDR2 SMNVEV (reference sequence). The DNA for the CDR3 is TGTGCCAGCAGTTACCGGGGCGGGGACTATGGCTACACCTTC. This encodes CASSYRGGDYGYTF.

The table lists this clonotype with many counts. The chain joins TRBV28 to TRBJ1-4; TRBD1 matches 7 bases. The CDR3 covers 15 residues. CDR1 MDHEN and CDR2 SYDVKM come from the germline V gene. Losses at the gene ends were 6 bases for V and 5 bases for J; bases not matched to a gene: 9. The CDR3 sequence: CASRRMGQWNEKLFF. For the CDR3, the DNA is TGTGCCAGCAGAAGAATGGGACAGTGGAATGAAAAACTGTTTTTT. Full variable domain (remainder filled in from reference TRBV28 and TRBJ1-4): DVKVTQSSRYLVKRTGEKVFLECVQDMDHENMFWYRQDPGLGLRLIYFSYDVKMKEKGDIPEGYSVSREKKERFSLILESASTNQTSMYLCASRRMGQWNEKLFFGSGTQLSVL.

This clonotype was observed a handful of times. The rearrangement links TRBV3-1 to TRBJ2-3; 7 bases align to TRBD2. The germline V gene encodes CDR1 LGHDT and CDR2 YNNKEL (reference sequence). The V gene end was trimmed by 2 bases and the J gene end by 0 bases; junction bases not matched to a gene: 8. This CDR3 has 17 amino acids. The CDR3 is CASSQYGLAASTDTQYF. CDR3 sequence (DNA): TGTGCCAGCAGCCAATATGGGCTAGCGGCAAGCACAGATACGCAGTATTTT.

The chain joins TRBV11-2 to TRBJ2-7, with 7 bases that match TRBD1. The V segment lost 0 bases and the J segment 7 bases; nucleotides outside the gene matches: 9. The germline V gene encodes CDR1 SGHAT and CDR2 FQNNGV. The CDR3 contains 15 residues. The CDR3 nucleotides are TGTGCCAGCAGCTTAGACAGGGGGACACCGGGGGAGCAGTACTTC. Its protein is CASSLDRGTPGEQYF.

In its sample, this clonotype was seen many times. J is TRBJ1-5 and V is TRBV12-3 or TRBV12-4; TRBD1 is a possible D gene (5 bases). Trimming shortened V by 7 bases and J by 2 bases, and 21 bases separated the two germline ends. The CDR3 is 17 amino acids. CDR3 sequence reads: CASTRVWGGVGNQPQHF. CDR3 DNA sequence: TGTGCCAGCACCCGTGTATGGGGGGGGGTAGGCAATCAGCCCCAGCATTTT.

This clonotype was seen only a few times. The J gene is TRBJ2-7, the V gene TRBV27, with a possible D match to TRBD1 (6 bases). Trimming pared 7 bases from V and 3 bases from J, leaving 19 bases between. This CDR3 has 15 residues. The germline gives CDR1 MNHEY, CDR2 SMNVEV (reference sequence). The CDR3: CASTPWGPVGYEQYF. The CDR3 DNA sequence: TGTGCCAGCACCCCATGGGGGCCAGTTGGCTACGAGCAGTACTTC.